One and the same sample provided the 4 T cell receptor beta chains below, sequenced in a study of shared clonotypes between healthy human individuals. The assay was immunoSEQ multiplex PCR, and TCRdb's table has in-frame clones only and misses some. The profile shows roughly 510,000 clones, 75% to 80% of them singletons. The sequencing input was PBMCs. Receptor source: a woman in her thirties or forties in good health. Some clones in this sample may be carry-over from other donors' samples.

The V call is TRBV7-9, the J call TRBJ2-1; D uncertain. CDR1 SEHNR and CDR2 FQNEAQ come from the germline V gene (reference sequence). Trimming shortened V by 4 bases and J by 1 base, and 5 bases separated the two germline ends. CDR3 length equals 13 residues. CDR3 residues: CASSYRSYNEQFF. The DNA of the CDR3 is TGTGCCAGCAGCTATAGGTCCTACAATGAGCAGTTCTTC.

V and J are TRBV7-3 and TRBJ2-1; 11 bases fit TRBD2. Germline V gene sequence: CDR1 SGHTA, CDR2 FQGTGA. After removal of 5 bases from V and 6 bases from J, the junction contained 9 bases not matched to a gene. This CDR3 has 16 residues. The chain's CDR3 is CASSNLAGGLSNEQFF. The CDR3 DNA reads as TGTGCCAGCAGCAACTTAGCGGGAGGGCTTAGCAATGAGCAGTTCTTC.

V is TRBV15 and J is TRBJ1-2; 10 bases match TRBD1. The CDR3 totals 14 residues. Trimming removed 2 bases from V and 6 bases from J; junction bases left unmatched: 3. Germline V lookup: CDR1 LNHNV, CDR2 YYDKDF (reference sequence). The CDR3 nucleotides read TGTGCCACCAGCAGACCGACAGGGGGCCATGGCTACACCTTC. It is translated as CATSRPTGGHGYTF.

This chain connects TRBV5-1 to TRBJ1-2, with 7 bases aligning to TRBD1. After removal of 3 bases from V and 6 bases from J, the junction contained 11 bases not matched to a gene. This CDR3 comprises 15 residues. The germline CDR1 and CDR2 sequences are SGHRS and YFSETQ. The CDR3 region is CASSSRQGLIDGYTF. Here the CDR3 DNA reads TGCGCCAGCAGCTCCCGACAGGGCCTTATCGATGGCTACACCTTC. The full variable domain, with the rest looked up from reference TRBV5-1 and TRBJ1-2, is KAGVTQTPRYLIKTRGQQVTLSCSPISGHRSVSWYQQTPGQGLQFLFEYFSETQRNKGNFPGRFSGRQFSNSRSEMNVSTLELGDSALYLCASSSRQGLIDGYTFGSGTRLTVV.